A single sample gave rise to the 11 T cell receptor beta chains below, sequenced in a study of CD8 T cells in ankylosing spondylitis. Via MiXCR, TCRdb re-called the 5' RACE reads, giving one row per CDR3 protein. The data contain approximately 350,000 distinct CDR3 sequences, 14% to 15% of them singletons. The sample comprised blood, either unsorted or a sorted T cell fraction (not recorded which). Receptor source: a male donor with ankylosing spondylitis or in good health (not recorded which).

A few counts support this clonotype. This chain joins TRBV18 and TRBJ2-7, with D perhaps TRBD1 (6 bases). This CDR3 is 15 amino acids long. CDR1 and CDR2 (germline): KGHSH, LQKENI. V lost 2 bases to trimming and J lost 7 bases, with 18 bases between them. The DNA for the CDR3 is TGTGCCAGCTCACCAGCGACAGGCGACACGGGGGAGCAGTACTTC. This codes for CASSPATGDTGEQYF.

This clonotype was detected ten times or more. The V call is TRBV25-1, the J call TRBJ1-2, with no clear D. Trimming removed 8 bases from V and 7 bases from J, with 14 bases in between. The germline V gene encodes CDR1 MGHDK and CDR2 SYGVNS. The CDR3 has 12 residues. CDR3 region: CASDPGRGGYTF. The CDR3 DNA reads as TGTGCCAGCGATCCGGGAAGAGGTGGCTACACCTTC.

This chain connects TRBV30 to TRBJ2-3; tentative D call: TRBD2 (6 bases). The CDR3 covers 14 residues. Trimming removed 2 bases at V and 9 bases at J, with 18 bases between. CDR1 GTSNPN and CDR2 SVGIG come from the germline V gene (reference sequence). The CDR3 reads CAWSQGSGIETQYF. The CDR3 DNA reads TGTGCCTGGAGTCAGGGTAGCGGTATCGAGACGCAGTATTTT.

The rearrangement uses TRBV6-5 and TRBJ2-7; 8 nucleotides line up with TRBD1. V trimming: 2 bases; J trimming: 3 bases; junction bases outside the gene matches: 9. The length of the CDR3 is 16 residues. Germline-derived CDR1 and CDR2 are MNHEY and SVGAGI. CDR3 residues: CASSYGRGQGVYEQYF. The CDR3 DNA is TGTGCCAGCAGTTACGGACGCGGACAGGGAGTCTACGAGCAGTACTTC.

V and J are TRBV5-1 and TRBJ2-3; 7 positions agree with TRBD2. The CDR3 runs to 15 residues. Per the germline V gene, CDR1 is SGHRS and CDR2 is YFSETQ. Trimming at V came to 7 bases and at J to 1 base, leaving 9 bases not matched to a gene. The chain's CDR3 is CASRPERGRTDTQYF. CDR3 DNA sequence: TGCGCCAGCCGGCCCGAGCGGGGACGCACAGATACGCAGTATTTT.

The genes are TRBV2 and TRBJ1-2; unclear D gene. Germline V lookup: CDR1 SNHLY, CDR2 FYNNEI. The CDR3 has 16 residues. Trimming removed 2 bases from V and 4 bases from J, with 17 bases in between. The CDR3 here is CASSEWSWEFGYGYTF. CDR3 sequence (DNA): TGTGCCAGCAGTGAATGGTCCTGGGAGTTCGGCTATGGCTACACCTTC.

This clonotype was detected many times. The V and J genes are TRBV13 and TRBJ2-3, with D uncertain. The germline V gene encodes CDR1 PRHDT and CDR2 FYEKMQ (reference sequence). The CDR3 contains 13 residues. Trimming took off 5 bases at V and 6 bases at J, with 12 bases between the two ends. The CDR3 nucleotides are TGTGCCAGCAGCATGAACCGTGGCGATACGCAGTATTTT. It specifies CASSMNRGDTQYF.

The CDR3 DNA reads TGTGCCAGCAGCTTTTTGGGATTAAGCGCAGATACGCAGTATTTT. Translating gives CASSFLGLSADTQYF. The chain links TRBV7-2 to TRBJ2-3; D is unresolved. V was pared by 3 bases and J by 4 bases, with 14 bases between. The CDR3 consists of 15 residues. Germline values: CDR1 SGHTA, CDR2 FQGNSA.

CDR3 in amino acids: CASSFQFSATQYF. The CDR3, as DNA: TGTGCCAGCAGTTTCCAGTTCTCGGCGACCCAGTACTTC. The V gene is TRBV12-3 or TRBV12-4, the J gene TRBJ2-5; D remains unclear. The CDR3 sequence is 13 residues long. V shed 3 bases and J shed 7 bases, with 12 bases lying between them.

This clonotype came up a few times. The J gene is TRBJ2-3, the V gene TRBV6-5, with a possible D match to TRBD2 (6 bases). V was shortened by 0 bases and J by 2 bases, with 9 bases between the two germline ends. From germline, CDR1 is MNHEY and CDR2 SVGAGI. The CDR3 covers 15 residues. The CDR3: CASSYSAGFTDTQYF. CDR3 coding DNA: TGTGCCAGCAGTTACTCGGCGGGATTCACAGATACGCAGTATTTT.

The chain has TRBV6-5 and TRBJ2-6; TRBD1 is a possible D gene (6 bases). This CDR3 comprises 16 residues. The V gene's germline CDR1 is MNHEY and CDR2 SVGAGI. Deletions cut 2 bases from V and 0 bases from J, with 8 bases between. This CDR3 is CASSYRTVSGANVLTF. CDR3 bases: TGTGCCAGCAGTTACAGGACAGTCTCTGGGGCCAACGTCCTGACTTTC.